This TCR beta chain comes out of a study of identical twins. Unmatched junction bases numbered 10, after V lost 5 bases and J lost 7 bases. The CDR3 loop spans 17 amino acids. Looked up from germline, CDR1 is DFQATT and CDR2 is SNEGSKA (reference sequence). This clonotype was recorded a few times. From the 5' RACE reads, TCRdb called clonotypes with MiXCR, one entry per CDR3 protein. The table lists about 690,000 distinct CDR3 sequences, approximately 6% of them singletons. This sequence originates from a man aged 18 to 29 in good health. Sequenced material: naive T cells sorted from blood. The chain carries TRBV20-1 and TRBJ2-2; TRBD2 agrees at 16 bases. The CDR3 bases are TGCAGTGCTTTCCCCGGGACTAGCGGGAGGGCCGGCGGGGAGCTGTTTTTT. As protein: CSAFPGTSGRAGGELFF.